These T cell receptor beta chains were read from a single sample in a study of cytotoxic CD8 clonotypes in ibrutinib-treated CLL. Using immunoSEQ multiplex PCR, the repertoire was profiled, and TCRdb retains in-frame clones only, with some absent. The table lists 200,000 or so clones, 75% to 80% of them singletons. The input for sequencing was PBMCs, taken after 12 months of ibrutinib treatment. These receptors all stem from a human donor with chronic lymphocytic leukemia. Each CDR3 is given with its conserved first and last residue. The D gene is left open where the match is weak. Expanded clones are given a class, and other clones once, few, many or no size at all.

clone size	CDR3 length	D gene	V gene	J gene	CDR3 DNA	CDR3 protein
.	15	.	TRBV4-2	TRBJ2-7	TGTGCCAGCAGCCAAGATTGGACAGCCTACTACGAGCAGTACTTC	CASSQDWTAYYEQYF
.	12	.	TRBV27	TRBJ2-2	TGTGCCAGCAGTTTACCTGGCGGGGAGCTGTTTTTT	CASSLPGGELFF
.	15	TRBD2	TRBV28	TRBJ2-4	TGTGCCAGCAGTTCCCCCGCTAGCGGGAGTGACATTCAGTACTTC	CASSSPASGSDIQYF
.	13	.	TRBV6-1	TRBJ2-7	TGTGCCAGCAGTGCCCCCGGCCTCTACGAGCAGTACTTC	CASSAPGLYEQYF
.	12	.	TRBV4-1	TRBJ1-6	TGCGCCAGCAGCCAAGATTATTCACCCCTCCACTTT	CASSQDYSPLHF
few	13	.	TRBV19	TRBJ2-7	TGTGCCAGTAGTGAGTGGCTGGACTACGAGCAGTACTTC	CASSEWLDYEQYF
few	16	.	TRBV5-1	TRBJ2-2	TGCGCCAGCAGCTTCAATGGACCGGCGAACACCGGGGAGCTGTTTTTT	CASSFNGPANTGELFF
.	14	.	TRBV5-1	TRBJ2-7	TGCGCCAGCAGCTTGGCCCAGGGCTCCTACGAGCAGTACTTC	CASSLAQGSYEQYF
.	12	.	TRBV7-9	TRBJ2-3	TGTGCCAGCAGCCCGACCACAGATACGCAGTATTTT	CASSPTTDTQYF
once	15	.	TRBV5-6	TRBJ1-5	TGTGCCAGCAGCTTGTTGGGGGGGCCCGGTCAGCCCCAGCATTTT	CASSLLGGPGQPQHF
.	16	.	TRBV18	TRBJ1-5	TGTGCCAGCTCACCACGGGGAGGGGAAGGCAATCAGCCCCAGCATTTT	CASSPRGGEGNQPQHF
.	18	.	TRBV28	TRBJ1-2	TGTGCCAGCAGTCCATATCCCCAAGGGGGGGGATTAGGCTATGGCTACACCTTC	CASSPYPQGGGLGYGYTF
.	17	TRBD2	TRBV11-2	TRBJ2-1	TGTGCCAGCAGCTTACCTAGGGGCGGGAGATCCTACAATGAGCAGTTCTTC	CASSLPRGGRSYNEQFF
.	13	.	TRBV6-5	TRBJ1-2	TGTGCCAGCAGTTACTCCGGCAGCTATGGCTACACCTTC	CASSYSGSYGYTF
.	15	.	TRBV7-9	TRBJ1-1	TGTGCCAGCAGCTTGGGGGGGCGCGGAGACACTGAAGCTTTCTTT	CASSLGGRGDTEAFF
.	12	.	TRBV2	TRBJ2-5	TGTGCCAGCCGTGACGATACAGAGACCCAGTACTTC	CASRDDTETQYF
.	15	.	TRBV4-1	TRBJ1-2	TGCGCCAGCAGCCGAGATCAACCGGGAAGTGGGGGCTACACCTTC	CASSRDQPGSGGYTF
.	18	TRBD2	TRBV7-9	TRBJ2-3	TGTGCCAGCAGCTCCCTCACTCGACTAGCTTTGGGCACAGATACGCAGTATTTT	CASSSLTRLALGTDTQYF
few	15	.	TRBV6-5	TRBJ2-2	TGTGCCAGCAGTCCCGACATTTGGGTGACCGGGGAGCTGTTTTTT	CASSPDIWVTGELFF
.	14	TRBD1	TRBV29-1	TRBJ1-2	TGCAGCGCTGGAGGACAGGGAGTAAGCTATGGCTACACCTTC	CSAGGQGVSYGYTF
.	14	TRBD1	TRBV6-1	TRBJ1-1	TGTGCCAGCAGTGAACCCCAGGACAGGGGCAAAGCTTTCTTT	CASSEPQDRGKAFF
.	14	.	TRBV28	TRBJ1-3	TGTGCCAGCAGTTGGGCCAACACTGGAAACACCATATATTTT	CASSWANTGNTIYF
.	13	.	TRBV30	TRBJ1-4	TGTGCCGGGTCAATTGGGGGTAGGGAAAAACTGTTTTTT	CAGSIGGREKLFF
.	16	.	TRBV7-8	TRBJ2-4	TGTGCCAGCAGCTTAGCGGGGGCTGATCCCAAAAACATTCAGTACTTC	CASSLAGADPKNIQYF